This TCR beta chain is drawn from a study of blood T cell repertoires in COVID-19. Overall study context: The study drew acute and convalescent COVID-19 samples from the United States, Italy and Spain. Nucleic acid was either cDNA or gDNA, and it came from T cells, B-cell-depleted T cells, or PBMCs.

The germline gives CDR1 MNHEY, CDR2 SMNVEV (reference sequence). The CDR3 covers 18 residues. The V end was cut by 3 bases, the J end by 1 base, with 21 bases between. In the original analysis: Reference gene primer amplification gave nucleated cell count estimates. TCRdb's table, derived via immunoSEQ multiplex PCR, lists solely in-frame clones and lacks some. V and J calls plus clone size are reproduced from that table; the DNA served to infer D and trimming. The sample lists 120,000 or so clones; roughly nine tenths were seen once. The sample holds one count of this clone. The chain uses TRBV27 and TRBJ1-1, with D perhaps matching TRBD1 (6 bases). This clonotype was obtained from a human donor in a cohort sampled during active COVID-19. The material sequenced was peripheral blood. The CDR3 DNA reads TGTGCCAGCAGTTTTAGGGGGATTGGCCGGAATCCGAACACTGAAGCTTTCTTT. This codes for CASSFRGIGRNPNTEAFF.